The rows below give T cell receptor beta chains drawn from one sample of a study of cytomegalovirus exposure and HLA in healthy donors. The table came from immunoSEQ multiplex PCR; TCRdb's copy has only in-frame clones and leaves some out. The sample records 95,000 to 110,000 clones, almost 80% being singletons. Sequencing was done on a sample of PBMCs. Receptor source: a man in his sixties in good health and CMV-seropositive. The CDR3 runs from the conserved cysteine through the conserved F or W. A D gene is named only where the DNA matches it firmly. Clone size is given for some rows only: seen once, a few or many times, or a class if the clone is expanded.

CDR3nt: TGTGCCAGCTCAAGGACAGAAACTAAGTACGAGCAGTACTTC
CDR3aa: CASSRTETKYEQYF
d_gene: -
v_gene: TRBV18
abundance: -
j_gene: TRBJ2-7

CDR3nt: TGTGCCAGCGCCGGGATAAATGAAAAACTGTTTTTT
CDR3aa: CASAGINEKLFF
d_gene: -
v_gene: TRBV7-9
abundance: -
j_gene: TRBJ1-4

CDR3nt: TGTGCCAGCAGCTCCTGGACAGGGAACACCGGGGAGCTGTTTTTT
CDR3aa: CASSSWTGNTGELFF
d_gene: TRBD1
v_gene: TRBV7-9
abundance: -
j_gene: TRBJ2-2

CDR3nt: TGTGCCATCAGTGAGGACATTTATGGCTACACCTTC
CDR3aa: CAISEDIYGYTF
d_gene: -
v_gene: TRBV10-3
abundance: -
j_gene: TRBJ1-2

CDR3nt: TGTGCCAGCAGGGGGGACAGGGGGACCGTTGAAGCTTTCTTT
CDR3aa: CASRGDRGTVEAFF
d_gene: TRBD1
v_gene: TRBV2
abundance: few
j_gene: TRBJ1-1

CDR3nt: TGTGCCAGCACCTTCTGGGCGGGGCATGGGGAAAAACTGTTTTTT
CDR3aa: CASTFWAGHGEKLFF
d_gene: -
v_gene: TRBV7-9
abundance: few
j_gene: TRBJ1-4

CDR3nt: TGTGCCAGCAGCTTACAGGGACTAACCTATGAGCAGTTCTTC
CDR3aa: CASSLQGLTYEQFF
d_gene: TRBD2
v_gene: TRBV7-2
abundance: few
j_gene: TRBJ2-1

CDR3nt: TGCGCCAGCAGCGTCCCCGGGACAGGGGCGAACATTCAGTACTTC
CDR3aa: CASSVPGTGANIQYF
d_gene: TRBD1
v_gene: TRBV5-1
abundance: -
j_gene: TRBJ2-4

CDR3nt: TGTGCCAGCAGCTTAGCTGGAGCAGGGGGATTTCGTGGCTACACCTTC
CDR3aa: CASSLAGAGGFRGYTF
d_gene: TRBD1
v_gene: TRBV7-2
abundance: -
j_gene: TRBJ1-2

CDR3nt: TGTGCCAGCAGCTTGGAACAGGGAAACACCATATATTTT
CDR3aa: CASSLEQGNTIYF
d_gene: -
v_gene: TRBV5-5
abundance: -
j_gene: TRBJ1-3

CDR3nt: TGTGCCAGCAGCTTAGGGGACAGGGTGGATACGCAGTATTTT
CDR3aa: CASSLGDRVDTQYF
d_gene: TRBD1
v_gene: TRBV11-3
abundance: -
j_gene: TRBJ2-3

CDR3nt: TGTGCCAGCAGCGGGTACCAGACTGAAGCTTTCTTT
CDR3aa: CASSGYQTEAFF
d_gene: -
v_gene: TRBV6-6
abundance: -
j_gene: TRBJ1-1

CDR3nt: TGCGCCAGCAGCCCACTTAGCCAAAGACTAGCGCACACCGGGGAGCTGTTTTTT
CDR3aa: CASSPLSQRLAHTGELFF
d_gene: TRBD2
v_gene: TRBV5-1
abundance: -
j_gene: TRBJ2-2

CDR3nt: TGTGCCAGCTCACCATGGGAGGGGCAGGAGACCCAGTACTTC
CDR3aa: CASSPWEGQETQYF
d_gene: TRBD2
v_gene: TRBV18
abundance: -
j_gene: TRBJ2-5

CDR3nt: TGTGCCAGCAGCCCTGGAGGCCAGGAGACCCAGTACTTC
CDR3aa: CASSPGGQETQYF
d_gene: -
v_gene: TRBV7-9
abundance: -
j_gene: TRBJ2-5

CDR3nt: TGTGCCAGCAGTCAAGGGGACAGGCAAAATGAAAAACTGTTTTTT
CDR3aa: CASSQGDRQNEKLFF
d_gene: TRBD1
v_gene: TRBV14
abundance: -
j_gene: TRBJ1-4

CDR3nt: TGTGCCAGCAGTCGTCGGACTAGCGGGAGGGTAGACGAGCAGTTCTTC
CDR3aa: CASSRRTSGRVDEQFF
d_gene: TRBD2
v_gene: TRBV27
abundance: -
j_gene: TRBJ2-1

CDR3nt: TGTGCCAGCAGCTTGGTACAATTGAACACCGGGGAGCTGTTTTTT
CDR3aa: CASSLVQLNTGELFF
d_gene: -
v_gene: TRBV5-4
abundance: -
j_gene: TRBJ2-2

CDR3nt: TGTGCCAGCAGCTCGCTCCTACAGGGCAACTATGGCTACACCTTC
CDR3aa: CASSSLLQGNYGYTF
d_gene: -
v_gene: TRBV9
abundance: -
j_gene: TRBJ1-2

CDR3nt: TGTGCCAGCAGCCTACTAGCGGGGGACGAGACCCAGTACTTC
CDR3aa: CASSLLAGDETQYF
d_gene: TRBD2
v_gene: TRBV11-3
abundance: once
j_gene: TRBJ2-5

CDR3nt: TGTGCCAGCAGCCAAGATGTAGCGGGGGGCATCCACGAGCAGTACTTC
CDR3aa: CASSQDVAGGIHEQYF
d_gene: TRBD2
v_gene: TRBV4-2
abundance: -
j_gene: TRBJ2-7

CDR3nt: TGTGCCAGCAGTTACTCAAAGGGGAAAGGCTACGAGCAGTACTTC
CDR3aa: CASSYSKGKGYEQYF
d_gene: -
v_gene: TRBV6-5
abundance: -
j_gene: TRBJ2-7